The 26 T cell receptor beta chains presented below share a single source sample, sequenced in a study of OX40 agonist ivuxolimab in advanced cancers. Only in-frame clones appear in the TCRdb table, and some are missing; sequencing was by immunoSEQ multiplex PCR. This table holds 90,000 to 100,000 clones, roughly nine tenths found once. Sequencing used CD4+ or CD8+ T cells sorted from blood, obtained in a trial of the OX40 agonist ivuxolimab. These receptors were collected from an adult with an advanced solid tumor such as melanoma, head and neck, liver or kidney cancer.

The chain uses TRBV27 and TRBJ1-2, with a tentative D call TRBD1 (5 bases). Trimming cost V 4 bases and J 1 base, with 16 bases left between them. The CDR3 is made up of 16 amino acids. The germline gives CDR1 MNHEY, CDR2 SMNVEV (reference sequence). The CDR3 spells CASSYTPGPLNYGYTF. In nucleotides, the CDR3 is TGTGCCAGCAGTTATACCCCGGGGCCGCTTAACTATGGCTACACCTTC.

The V call is TRBV6-5, the J call TRBJ1-2, with a possible D match to TRBD1 (5 bases). This CDR3 has 13 residues. The V gene's germline CDR1 is MNHEY and CDR2 SVGAGI. Trimming took off 6 bases at V and 7 bases at J, with 15 bases between the two ends. The CDR3 coding sequence is TGTGCCAGCAGCCCCAACAGGAGCGGTGGCTACACCTTC. It yields the protein CASSPNRSGGYTF.

The CDR3 DNA reads TGTGCCAGCAGCTCAGACCTGGGGACGGCGGGCGAACTGTTTTTT. Its translation: CASSSDLGTAGELFF. The V gene is TRBV7-9, the J gene TRBJ1-4; TRBD1 is a possible D gene (5 bases). This CDR3 contains 15 residues. V was cut by 4 bases and J by 12 bases, with 21 bases left in between. The germline V gene has CDR1 SEHNR and CDR2 FQNEAQ (reference sequence).

The table lists this clone with a count of one. The chain carries TRBV6-6 and TRBJ2-7; D unresolved. Germline-derived CDR1 and CDR2 are MNHNY and SVGAGI (reference sequence). Between the trimmed V and J ends, which lost 6 bases and 6 bases, there was a span of 15 bases. This CDR3 region has 13 residues. The CDR3 loop reads CASRISLWGEQYF. CDR3 nucleotides: TGTGCCAGCAGGATTAGTTTGTGGGGCGAGCAGTACTTC.

This chain uses TRBV6-5 with TRBJ2-3; TRBD2 is a possible D gene (6 bases). V was pared by 2 bases and J by 4 bases, with 13 bases between. The CDR3 is made up of 15 amino acids. Germline V CDR1 and CDR2: MNHEY, SVGAGI. CDR3 coding DNA: TGTGCCAGCAGTTACGGGGGGAACAAGGCAGATACGCAGTATTTT. It is translated as CASSYGGNKADTQYF.

The chain couples TRBV6-5 to TRBJ1-2; D is ambiguous. CDR3 length: 11 amino acids. V shed 4 bases and J shed 4 bases, with 4 bases lying between them. Germline CDR1 reads MNHEY; CDR2 reads SVGAGI. The CDR3 coding sequence is TGTGCCAGCAGTTCCGCCTATGGCTACACCTTC. Its protein is CASSSAYGYTF.

This clone was detected only once. V gene TRBV27 combines with J gene TRBJ2-7, with a tentative D call TRBD2 (6 bases). Trimming stripped 5 bases from V and 3 bases from J, with 20 bases between. The CDR3 spans 16 residues. Germline CDR1 reads MNHEY; CDR2 reads SMNVEV (reference sequence). The CDR3, as DNA: TGTGCCAGCAGTCTCAACCGGGACTCCTGGCTCTACGAGCAGTACGTC. Translated, it gives CASSLNRDSWLYEQYV.

The genes are TRBV10-3 and TRBJ2-5; no clear D. Germline V lookup: CDR1 ENHRY, CDR2 SYGVKD. Trimming cost V 0 bases and J 5 bases, with 4 bases left between them. The CDR3 is made up of 12 amino acids. CDR3 nucleotides: TGTGCCATCAGTGAGTCACGGGAGACCCAGTACTTC. This encodes CAISESRETQYF.

This clone is a singleton in its sample. The J gene is TRBJ2-7, the V gene TRBV27; 9 bases fit TRBD2. Germline-derived CDR1 and CDR2 are MNHEY and SMNVEV (reference sequence). This CDR3 spans 16 amino acids. The V and J ends lost 4 bases and 6 bases, in that order; junction bases with no gene match: 13. The CDR3 DNA follows: TGTGCCAGCAGTTCAAGACTAGCGGCCCGGGCGGCCGAGCAGTACTTC. Translating it yields CASSSRLAARAAEQYF.

This chain links TRBV4-1 with TRBJ2-2, with TRBD2 as a possible D gene (6 bases). Trimming removed 1 base from V and 5 bases from J, with 17 bases in between. Germline assignment: CDR1 MGHRA and CDR2 YSYEKL. The CDR3 has 17 amino acids. The CDR3 is CASSQGLSSRGTGELFF. The CDR3 coding sequence is TGCGCCAGCAGCCAAGGTTTATCTAGCCGGGGGACCGGGGAGCTGTTTTTT.

The V and J genes are TRBV19 and TRBJ2-2, with D possibly matching TRBD2 (6 bases). This CDR3 comprises 16 residues. Per germline, CDR1 LNHDA and CDR2 SQIVND (reference sequence). V shed 5 bases and J shed 2 bases, with 15 bases lying between them. CDR3 in amino acids: CASSVGGLVNTGELFF. DNA for the CDR3: TGTGCCAGTAGTGTCGGGGGACTTGTAAACACCGGGGAGCTGTTTTTT.

This sequence joins TRBV6-5 and TRBJ1-3; 7 bases are shared with TRBD1. The V and J ends lost 0 bases and 2 bases, in that order; junction bases with no gene match: 4. CDR1 and CDR2 (germline): MNHEY, SVGAGI. This CDR3 spans 16 amino acids. The CDR3 DNA reads TGTGCCAGCAGTTACTCAGAGGGGGCGACTGGAAACACCATATATTTT. Its protein product is CASSYSEGATGNTIYF.

The chain combines TRBV7-2 with TRBJ2-3; perhaps D is TRBD1 or TRBD2 (5 bases each). Trimming stripped 5 bases from V and 4 bases from J, with 10 bases between. The CDR3 is 13 residues long. Germline CDR1 reads SGHTA; CDR2 reads FQGNSA. In DNA form, the CDR3 reads TGTGCCAGCAGCGATCGGGGACCAGATACGCAGTATTTT. It translates to CASSDRGPDTQYF.

This clone was detected once. The V gene is TRBV7-8, the J gene TRBJ2-3; D is unclear. Trimming left V 6 bases short and J 1 base short, with 11 bases between. CDR1 is SGHVS, CDR2 FQNEAQ, per germline. This CDR3 spans 14 amino acids. The CDR3 nucleotides are TGTGCCAGCAGGCTCGGGCCCGGCACAGATACGCAGTATTTT. Translated: CASRLGPGTDTQYF.

The rearrangement links TRBV30 to TRBJ2-4; 14 bases are a match to TRBD2. V shed 2 bases, J shed 10 bases, and the junction held 7 bases outside the gene matches. The CDR3 has 15 residues. Germline V CDR1 and CDR2: GTSNPN, SVGIG (reference sequence). For the CDR3, the DNA is TGTGCCTGGAGTACCGGACTAGCGGGAGGAGGGATTCAGTACTTC. Translated, it gives CAWSTGLAGGGIQYF.

The CDR3 region is CAISEGWGSNEQFF. The CDR3 coding sequence is TGTGCCATCAGTGAGGGTTGGGGCTCCAATGAGCAGTTCTTC. V and J are TRBV10-3 and TRBJ2-1; possible D gene TRBD1, 5 bases. The germline CDR1 and CDR2 sequences are ENHRY and SYGVKD. Between the trimmed V and J ends, which lost 2 bases and 6 bases, there was a span of 11 bases. This CDR3 has 14 amino acids.

The genes are TRBV5-4 and TRBJ1-2; unclear D gene. The CDR3 contains 13 residues. Germline V gene data show CDR1 as SGHNT and CDR2 as YYREEE (reference sequence). Trimming cost V 4 bases and J 0 bases, with 7 bases left between them. The CDR3 reads CASSLQTNYGYTF. CDR3 coding DNA: TGTGCCAGCAGCCTCCAGACTAACTATGGCTACACCTTC.

This chain connects TRBV19 to TRBJ1-5; TRBD1 matches at 9 bases. There are 15 residues in the CDR3. V was pared by 6 bases and J by 2 bases, with 5 bases of the junction left unmatched. Germline V gene data show CDR1 as LNHDA and CDR2 as SQIVND (reference sequence). The CDR3 protein is CASRGTGFGNQPQHF. For the CDR3, the DNA is TGTGCCAGTAGAGGGACAGGGTTTGGCAATCAGCCCCAGCATTTT. The complete variable domain, with remaining parts taken from reference TRBV19 and TRBJ1-5, reads DGGITQSPKYLFRKEGQNVTLSCEQNLNHDAMYWYRQDPGQGLRLIYYSQIVNDFQKGDIAEGYSVSREKKESFPLTVTSAQKNPTAFYLCASRGTGFGNQPQHFGDGTRLSIL.

This clone has only one observation. The CDR3 region has the DNA TGCGCCAGCAGCTTGACAGGTTCGGAAAACATTCAGTACTTC. It is translated as CASSLTGSENIQYF. V usage is TRBV5-1 and J usage is TRBJ2-4; weak D call: TRBD1 (5 bases). Germline V CDR1 and CDR2: SGHRS, YFSETQ. V was pared by 1 base and J by 5 bases, with 10 bases between. This CDR3 has 14 residues.

This chain joins TRBV5-4 and TRBJ2-5; TRBD1 aligns across 7 bases. The CDR3 runs to 14 residues. J was trimmed by 3 bases and V by 4 bases; bases with no gene match: 6. CDR1 is SGHNT, CDR2 YYREEE, per germline (reference sequence). CDR3 bases: TGTGCCAGCAGCCCTGACAGGGCAGAAGAGACCCAGTACTTC. Translated: CASSPDRAEETQYF.

The chain carries TRBV2 and TRBJ1-2; 11 bases line up with TRBD1. V trimming: 4 bases; J trimming: 4 bases; junction bases outside the gene matches: 5. The V gene's germline CDR1 is SNHLY and CDR2 FYNNEI. The CDR3 is 15 amino acids. In DNA form, the CDR3 reads TGTGCCAGCAGTGGGGCCGGGACAGGGGGCTATGGCTACACCTTC. Amino acid sequence: CASSGAGTGGYGYTF.

The chain recombines TRBV27 with TRBJ1-2; 8 nucleotides match TRBD1. Looked up from germline, CDR1 is MNHEY and CDR2 is SMNVEV (reference sequence). The CDR3 loop spans 17 amino acids. The V gene end was trimmed by 0 bases and the J gene end by 6 bases; junction bases not matched to a gene: 12. In DNA, the CDR3 is TGTGCCAGCAGTTTATCGCCGGACAGGGTTTTCGGGGATGGCTACACCTTC. It translates to CASSLSPDRVFGDGYTF.

The chain links TRBV6-1 to TRBJ2-3; 9 positions match TRBD2. The CDR3 consists of 15 residues. Germline lookup yields CDR1 MNHNS and CDR2 SASEGT. The V gene end was trimmed by 6 bases and the J gene end by 2 bases; junction bases not matched to a gene: 6. The CDR3 reads CASSTTSGFTDTQYF. In DNA form, the CDR3 reads TGTGCCAGCAGCACGACTAGCGGATTCACAGATACGCAGTATTTT.

J is TRBJ2-7 and V is TRBV19; D perhaps matches TRBD1 (5 bases). V was cut by 3 bases and J by 1 base, with 10 bases left in between. Germline V lookup: CDR1 LNHDA, CDR2 SQIVND (reference sequence). The CDR3 contains 14 residues. CDR3 residues: CASSIEAGSYEQYF. As DNA, the CDR3 is TGTGCCAGTAGTATCGAGGCAGGGTCCTACGAGCAGTACTTC.

The rearrangement uses TRBV18 and TRBJ1-2; D is possibly TRBD1 (5 bases). V was shortened by 5 bases and J by 6 bases, with 16 bases between the two germline ends. CDR3 size: 14 residues. Per the germline V gene, CDR1 is KGHSH and CDR2 is LQKENI. The CDR3 coding sequence is TGTGCCAGCTCATTTGAGGGGTCGGGGAATGGCTACACCTTC. It encodes CASSFEGSGNGYTF.

This sequence joins TRBV7-2 and TRBJ1-1, with 8 bases that match TRBD1. The CDR3 runs to 14 residues. V was clipped by 4 bases and J by 5 bases; unmatched bases: 6. The germline gives CDR1 SGHTA, CDR2 FQGNSA. The CDR3 loop reads CASSYTGGSTEAFF. Written as DNA, the CDR3 is TGTGCCAGCAGCTACACAGGGGGGAGTACTGAAGCTTTCTTT.